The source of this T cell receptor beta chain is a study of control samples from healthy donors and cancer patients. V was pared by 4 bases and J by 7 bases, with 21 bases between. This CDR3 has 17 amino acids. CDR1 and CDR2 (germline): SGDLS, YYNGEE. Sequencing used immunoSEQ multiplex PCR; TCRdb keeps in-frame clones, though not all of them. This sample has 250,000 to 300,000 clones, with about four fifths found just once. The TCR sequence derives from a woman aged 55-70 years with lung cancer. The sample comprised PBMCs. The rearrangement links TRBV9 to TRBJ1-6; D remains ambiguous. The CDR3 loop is CASSPRAFNAKNSPLHF. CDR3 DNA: TGTGCCAGCAGCCCACGGGCCTTTAATGCAAAGAATTCACCCCTCCACTTT.